The 27 T cell receptor beta chains given below trace back to one sample, sequenced in a study of vaccination effects on CD4 cells after COVID-19. Within the ViraFEST assay, antigen-specific CD4+ T cells underwent expansion with viral peptide pools prior to sequencing. Subsequent to roughly 9 days of culture, CD4+ T cells were isolated. The vaccine given was either BNT162b2 or mRNA-1273, in two doses. Which antigens these TCRs recognize remains unknown. Profiling relied on immunoSEQ multiplex PCR, and the TCRdb table lists in-frame clones only, not all of them. The table lists around 60,000 clones, approximately 73% of them singletons. Specimen: CD4+ T cells from PBMCs cultured with HCoV-229E spike peptides, collected after COVID-19 vaccination. Receptors originate from a human donor who received a COVID-19 vaccine.

The rearrangement uses TRBV7-2 and TRBJ1-1; no clear D. CDR3 length: 13 amino acids. Germline CDR1 reads SGHTA; CDR2 reads FQGNSA. V gave up 2 bases and J gave up 4 bases, with 8 bases separating them. CDR3 in DNA: TGTGCCAGCAGCTTAAATTCGGGCACTGAAGCTTTCTTT. This codes for CASSLNSGTEAFF.

The chain combines TRBV19 with TRBJ1-1; 7 bases map to TRBD1. Trimming at V came to 5 bases and at J to 0 bases, leaving 3 bases not matched to a gene. CDR3 length: 14 amino acids. Germline-derived CDR1 and CDR2 are LNHDA and SQIVND (reference sequence). Here the CDR3 reads CASSVGTVNTEAFF. The CDR3 bases are TGTGCCAGTAGTGTTGGGACAGTGAACACTGAAGCTTTCTTT.

This chain connects TRBV7-8 to TRBJ2-7; TRBD2 matches 12 bases. CDR1 and CDR2 (germline): SGHVS, FQNEAQ. V lost 2 bases and J lost 0; bases outside the gene matches: 5. This CDR3 has 17 residues. CDR3 sequence reads: CASSLSRTSGDSYEQYV. CDR3 DNA sequence: TGTGCCAGCAGCTTATCTCGGACTAGCGGGGACTCCTACGAGCAGTACGTC.

A single count supports this clone. This chain joins TRBV7-3 and TRBJ1-1; no reliable D call. V lost 1 base and J 6 bases, leaving 9 bases between the germline ends. The CDR3 is 13 residues long. Looked up from germline, CDR1 is SGHTA and CDR2 is FQGTGA. CDR3 protein: CASSLKVRAEAFF. The DNA for the CDR3 is TGTGCCAGCAGCTTAAAAGTACGAGCTGAAGCTTTCTTT.

This chain links TRBV7-9 with TRBJ2-5; TRBD1 or TRBD2 may be the D gene (5 bases each). The V and J ends lost 6 bases and 3 bases respectively, with 11 bases between them. The V gene's germline CDR1 is SEHNR and CDR2 FQNEAQ (reference sequence). CDR3 length equals 13 residues. In DNA, the CDR3 is TGTGCCAGCAGTTCCGGGGCCGAAGAGACCCAGTACTTC. Its translation is CASSSGAEETQYF.

The J gene is TRBJ1-2, the V gene TRBV12-3 or TRBV12-4; the D gene is possibly TRBD1 (5 bases). The ends were cut back, 1 base at V and 9 bases at J, with 12 bases in the middle. The CDR3 extends over 13 amino acids. The CDR3 reads CASSLGDGVSYTF. Written as DNA, the CDR3 is TGTGCCAGCAGTTTAGGGGACGGAGTGAGCTACACCTTC.

J is TRBJ1-2 and V is TRBV6-1, with 8 bases fitting TRBD1. The trim removed 3 bases at V and 6 bases at J, leaving 6 bases unmatched. This CDR3 region has 14 residues. CDR1 is MNHNS and CDR2 is SASEGT in the germline V gene. CDR3 sequence (DNA): TGTGCCAGCAGTGACCTGGACAGGGCGGATGGCTACACCTTC. Its translation is CASSDLDRADGYTF.

The rearrangement joins TRBV7-3 to TRBJ2-5; 8 bases align to TRBD1. There are 13 residues in the CDR3. Germline V gene sequence: CDR1 SGHTA, CDR2 FQGTGA. The V and J ends lost 5 bases and 5 bases, in that order; junction bases with no gene match: 4. The CDR3 here is CASSPDRAETQYF. Written as DNA, the CDR3 is TGTGCCAGCAGCCCGGACAGGGCGGAGACCCAGTACTTC.

This clone was seen once. The chain has TRBV5-6 and TRBJ2-7; 7 nucleotides align to TRBD1. The CDR3 is 12 residues long. Trimming took 4 bases from V and 4 from J; bases not matched to a gene: 2. Germline lookup yields CDR1 SGHDT and CDR2 YYEEEE. CDR3 nucleotides: TGTGCCAGCAGCAGGGGGCAGTACGAGCAGTACGTC. It yields the protein CASSRGQYEQYV.

This chain joins TRBV7-9 and TRBJ2-3, with 7 bases matching TRBD1. The trim removed 5 bases at V and 2 bases at J, leaving 10 bases unmatched. The CDR3 totals 16 residues. Germline CDR1 reads SEHNR; CDR2 reads FQNEAQ (reference sequence). In DNA, the CDR3 is TGTGCCAGCAGCAAAGTACAGGGGCGTAACACAGATACGCAGTATTTT. It specifies CASSKVQGRNTDTQYF.

V and J are TRBV5-1 and TRBJ2-6; D gene uncertain. Germline loops: CDR1 SGHRS, CDR2 YFSETQ. CDR3 length: 15 residues. V dropped 4 bases and J dropped 0 bases, with 8 bases sitting between them. The CDR3 bases are TGCGCCAGCAGCAACAGTTTCTCTGGGGCCAACGTCCTGACTTTC. Translated, it gives CASSNSFSGANVLTF.

The rearrangement joins TRBV5-1 to TRBJ2-1; 10 nucleotides agree with TRBD2. Losses at the gene ends were 3 bases for V and 1 base for J; bases not matched to a gene: 13. This CDR3 is built from 19 residues. Germline loops: CDR1 SGHRS, CDR2 YFSETQ. This CDR3 is CASSSQGVAGGRSYNEQFF. DNA of the CDR3: TGCGCCAGCAGCTCCCAGGGTGTAGCGGGGGGCCGTTCCTACAATGAGCAGTTCTTC. Combining the CDR3 with reference TRBV5-1 and TRBJ2-1 gives the whole variable domain KAGVTQTPRYLIKTRGQQVTLSCSPISGHRSVSWYQQTPGQGLQFLFEYFSETQRNKGNFPGRFSGRQFSNSRSEMNVSTLELGDSALYLCASSSQGVAGGRSYNEQFFGPGTRLTVL.

The rearrangement uses TRBV5-1 and TRBJ1-5; D unresolved. Per the germline V gene, CDR1 is SGHRS and CDR2 is YFSETQ. V lost 7 bases and J lost 7, with 18 bases in between. The CDR3 is 14 amino acids. CDR3 amino acids: CASGMVDPGQPQHF. The CDR3 region has the DNA TGCGCCAGCGGGATGGTGGATCCCGGGCAGCCCCAGCATTTT.

The genes are TRBV7-3 and TRBJ2-1; no definite D call. Between the trimmed V and J ends, which lost 4 bases and 3 bases, there was a span of 13 bases. The CDR3 is 15 amino acids. CDR1 is SGHTA, CDR2 FQGTGA, per germline. The CDR3 DNA follows: TGTGCCAGCAGCTCCGGGCCGGCCGACTACAATGAGCAGTTCTTC. Protein: CASSSGPADYNEQFF.

Only a few counts were recorded for this clone. This sequence joins TRBV21-1 and TRBJ2-6; the table's D call TRBD2 went unverified against the DNA. TRBV21-1 is classified as a pseudogene. The CDR3 spans 15 residues. For the CDR3, the DNA is TGTGCCAGCAGCAAAGATGGGAGGGGGGCCAACGTCCTGACTTTC. Translated, it gives CASSKDGRGANVLTF.

V gene TRBV29-1 combines with J gene TRBJ1-5; 7 bases fit TRBD1. V lost 4 bases, J lost 1 base, and 4 bases stayed unmatched. CDR1 and CDR2 from the germline V gene are SQVTM and ANQGSEA. The CDR3 extends over 14 amino acids. CDR3 sequence: CSVGQGGSNQPQHF. The CDR3 DNA sequence: TGCAGCGTTGGGCAGGGGGGGAGCAATCAGCCCCAGCATTTT.

The CDR3 DNA reads as TGTGCCAGCAGCTTAACGGGGGCTAATGAAAAACTGTTTTTT. The encoded protein is CASSLTGANEKLFF. The rearrangement links TRBV11-2 to TRBJ1-4; TRBD1 is a possible D gene (5 bases). The CDR3 sequence is 14 residues long. The V and J ends lost 2 bases and 3 bases respectively, with 7 bases between them. CDR1 and CDR2 from the germline V gene are SGHAT and FQNNGV.

This clone occurred a few times. The chain couples TRBV5-8 to TRBJ1-6, with 10 nucleotides matching TRBD1. With 3 bases clipped from V and 10 bases from J, the junction kept 4 bases outside the gene matches. CDR1 and CDR2 from the germline V gene are SGHTS and YDEGEE. This CDR3 is 14 amino acids long. CDR3 bases: TGTGCCAGCAGCTGGGACAGGGGTAGCTCACCCCTCCACTTT. The encoded protein is CASSWDRGSSPLHF. Based on the CDR3 plus reference TRBV5-8 and TRBJ1-6, the full variable domain is EAGVTQSPTHLIKTRGQQATLRCSPISGHTSVYWYQQALGLGLQFLLWYDEGEERNRGNFPPRFSGRQFPNYSSELNVNALELEDSALYLCASSWDRGSSPLHFGNGTRLTVT.

CDR3 in amino acids: CASSLGGGATQYF. As DNA, the CDR3 is TGTGCCAGCAGCTTAGGGGGGGGTGCTACGCAGTATTTT. The chain uses TRBV5-6 and TRBJ2-3; D possibly corresponds to TRBD2 (7 bases). Germline V gene lookup returns CDR1 SGHDT and CDR2 YYEEEE. The CDR3 extends over 13 amino acids. With 2 bases removed from V and 8 bases from J, the gap between germline ends came to 12 bases.

This clone was seen a few times. As DNA, the CDR3 is TGTGCCAGTAGTATACAGGGGATGAACACTGAAGCTTTCTTT. It encodes CASSIQGMNTEAFF. The chain combines TRBV19 with TRBJ1-1, with a weak D call TRBD1 (6 bases). Between the trimmed V and J ends, which lost 2 bases and 0 bases, there was a span of 7 bases. Looked up from germline, CDR1 is LNHDA and CDR2 is SQIVND (reference sequence). The CDR3 is 14 amino acids.

The rearrangement uses TRBV18 and TRBJ2-5; 9 bases align to TRBD2. The CDR3 has 17 residues. The germline CDR1 and CDR2 sequences are KGHSH and LQKENI. Trimming at V came to 2 bases and at J to 5 bases, leaving 12 bases not matched to a gene. CDR3 sequence (DNA): TGTGCCAGCTCACCAGAGACTCCGGGACTAGCTCGGGAGACCCAGTACTTC. This codes for CASSPETPGLARETQYF.

This chain joins TRBV28 and TRBJ1-1; D remains unclear. CDR3 length equals 11 residues. V was clipped by 3 bases and J by 9 bases, with 8 bases between them. Germline CDR1 MDHEN, CDR2 SYDVKM. The CDR3 region has the DNA TGTGCCAGCAGTTTTAGGAATAAAGCTTTCTTT. Its translation: CASSFRNKAFF.

In this sample, this clone turned up a few times. This sequence joins TRBV6-6 and TRBJ1-1; D perhaps matches TRBD1 (5 bases). The germline V and J ends were trimmed by 5 bases and 3 bases, with 22 bases remaining between them. This CDR3 contains 17 residues. Germline V lookup: CDR1 MNHNY, CDR2 SVGAGI (reference sequence). In nucleotides, the CDR3 is TGTGCCAGCAGTCGTTATCCGGGTTACCAGGGTGACACTGAAGCTTTCTTT. Its translation is CASSRYPGYQGDTEAFF.

The chain combines TRBV5-1 with TRBJ1-2, with D hard to call. The CDR3 extends over 15 amino acids. The V gene's germline CDR1 is SGHRS and CDR2 YFSETQ. V lost 0 bases and J lost 8, with 17 bases in between. The CDR3: CASSLAVSGRYGYTF. DNA for the CDR3: TGCGCCAGCAGCTTGGCCGTGTCAGGCCGCTACGGCTACACCTTC.

The chain joins TRBV19 to TRBJ2-5, with D hard to call. The CDR3 is made up of 13 amino acids. CDR1 is LNHDA and CDR2 is SQIVND in the germline V gene (reference sequence). Trimming shortened V by 4 bases and J by 1 base, and 7 bases separated the two germline ends. For the CDR3, the DNA is TGTGCCAGTAGTACCCGGACCCAAGAGACCCAGTACTTC. It yields the protein CASSTRTQETQYF.

The V call is TRBV7-8, the J call TRBJ2-6; D might be TRBD2 (6 bases). Trimming took 5 bases from V and 1 from J, leaving 18 bases between them. Germline values: CDR1 SGHVS, CDR2 FQNEAQ. The CDR3 totals 18 residues. The CDR3 DNA reads TGTGCCAGCAGCAAGATAACTCGGGAGTGGTCTGGGGCCAACGTCCTGACTTTC. Protein: CASSKITREWSGANVLTF. Filled out from reference TRBV7-8 and TRBJ2-6, the complete variable domain reads GAGVSQSPRYKVAKRGQDVALRCDPISGHVSLFWYQQALGQGPEFLTYFQNEAQLDKSGLPSDRFFAERPEGSVSTLKIQRTQQEDSAVYLCASSKITREWSGANVLTFGAGSRLTVL.

This sequence joins TRBV7-2 and TRBJ1-2; unclear D gene. Germline CDR1 SGHTA, CDR2 FQGNSA. There are 14 residues in the CDR3. V shed 2 bases and J shed 8 bases, with 15 bases lying between them. CDR3 sequence reads: CASSLSIRAQGYTF. The CDR3 region has the DNA TGTGCCAGCAGCTTAAGTATCCGGGCCCAAGGCTACACCTTC.